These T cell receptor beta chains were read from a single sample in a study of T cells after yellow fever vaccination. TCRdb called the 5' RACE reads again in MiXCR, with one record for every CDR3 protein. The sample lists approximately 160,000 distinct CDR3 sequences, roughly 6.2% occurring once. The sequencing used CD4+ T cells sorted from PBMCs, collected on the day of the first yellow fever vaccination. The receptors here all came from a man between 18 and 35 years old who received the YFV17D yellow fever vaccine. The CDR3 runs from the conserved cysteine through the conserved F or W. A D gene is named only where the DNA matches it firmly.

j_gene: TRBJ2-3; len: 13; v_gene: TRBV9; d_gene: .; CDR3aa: CASSVLNTDTQYF
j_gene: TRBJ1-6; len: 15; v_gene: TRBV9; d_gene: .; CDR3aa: CASSVGVEANSPLHF
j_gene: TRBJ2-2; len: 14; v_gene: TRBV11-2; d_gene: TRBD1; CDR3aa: CASSFLRQGGELFF
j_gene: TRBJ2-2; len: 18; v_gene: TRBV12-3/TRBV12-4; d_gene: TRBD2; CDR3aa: CASSFPGTSGGGTGELFF
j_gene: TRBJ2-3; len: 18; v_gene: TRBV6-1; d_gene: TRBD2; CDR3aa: CASSRQGLAGTGTDTQYF
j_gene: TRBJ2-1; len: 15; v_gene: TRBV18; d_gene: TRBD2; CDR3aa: CASSPGTSVGGEQFF
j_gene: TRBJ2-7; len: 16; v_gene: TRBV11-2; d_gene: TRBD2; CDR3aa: CASSRLAGALSYEQYF
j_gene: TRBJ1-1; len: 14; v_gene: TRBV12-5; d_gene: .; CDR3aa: CASGSTDANTEAFF
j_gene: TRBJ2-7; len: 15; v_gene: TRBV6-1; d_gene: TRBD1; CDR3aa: CASSRTGVNSYEQYF
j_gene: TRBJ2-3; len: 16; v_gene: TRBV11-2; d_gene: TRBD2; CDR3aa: CASSPTSGGYADTQYF
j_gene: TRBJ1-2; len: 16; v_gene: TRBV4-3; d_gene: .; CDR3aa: CASSQETGRSLGGYTF
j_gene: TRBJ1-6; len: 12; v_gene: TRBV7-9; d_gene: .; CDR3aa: CASSFPNSPLHF
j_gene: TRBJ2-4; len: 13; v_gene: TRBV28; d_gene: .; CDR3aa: CASSFPPLNIQYF
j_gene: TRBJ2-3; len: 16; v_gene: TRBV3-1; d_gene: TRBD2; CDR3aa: CASSPLAGGQVDTQYF
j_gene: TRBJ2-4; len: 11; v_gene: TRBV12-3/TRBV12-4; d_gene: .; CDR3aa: CASRLKNIQYF
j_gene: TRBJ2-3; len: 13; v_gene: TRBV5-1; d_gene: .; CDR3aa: CASSLGIRDTQYF
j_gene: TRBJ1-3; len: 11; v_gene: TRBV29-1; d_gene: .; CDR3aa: CSGLAGNTIYF
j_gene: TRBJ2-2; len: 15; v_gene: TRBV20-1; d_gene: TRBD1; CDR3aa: CSARDQGAGTGELFF
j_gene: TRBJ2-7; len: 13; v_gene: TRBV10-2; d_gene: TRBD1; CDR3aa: CASMTGHSYEQYF
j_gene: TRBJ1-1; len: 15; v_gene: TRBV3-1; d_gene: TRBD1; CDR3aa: CASSQVRQGTPEAFF
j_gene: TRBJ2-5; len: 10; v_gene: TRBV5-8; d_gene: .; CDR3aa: CARLGETQYF
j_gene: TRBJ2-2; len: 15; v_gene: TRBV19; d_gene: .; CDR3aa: CASSHPTGFPGELFF
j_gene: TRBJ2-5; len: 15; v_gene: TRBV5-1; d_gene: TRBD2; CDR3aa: CATKEASGSGETQYF
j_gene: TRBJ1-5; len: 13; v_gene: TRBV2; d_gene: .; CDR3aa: CASSGGGNQPQHF
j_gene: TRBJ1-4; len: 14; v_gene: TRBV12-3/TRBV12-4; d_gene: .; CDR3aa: CASSSMGRNEKLFF
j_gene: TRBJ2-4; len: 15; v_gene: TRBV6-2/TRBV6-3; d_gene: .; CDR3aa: CASTYRGMAKNIQYF
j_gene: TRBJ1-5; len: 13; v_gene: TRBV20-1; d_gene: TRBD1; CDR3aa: CSAGNRGEQPQHF
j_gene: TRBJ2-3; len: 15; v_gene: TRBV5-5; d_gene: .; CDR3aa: CAISPGVLRTDTQYF
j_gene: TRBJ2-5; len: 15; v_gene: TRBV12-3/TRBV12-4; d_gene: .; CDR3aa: CASTLQTSYQETQYF
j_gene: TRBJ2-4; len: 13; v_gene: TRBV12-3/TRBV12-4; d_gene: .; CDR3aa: CASTIGGQNIQYF
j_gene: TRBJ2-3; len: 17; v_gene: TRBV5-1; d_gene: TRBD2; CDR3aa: CASSLWSSGLSTDTQYF
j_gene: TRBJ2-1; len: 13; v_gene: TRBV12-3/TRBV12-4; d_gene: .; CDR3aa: CASSPGTVNEQFF
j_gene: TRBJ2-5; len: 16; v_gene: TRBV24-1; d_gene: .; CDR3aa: CATSGQTGTAQETQYF
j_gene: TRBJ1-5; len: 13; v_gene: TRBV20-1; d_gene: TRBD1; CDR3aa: CSALRDRHQPQHF
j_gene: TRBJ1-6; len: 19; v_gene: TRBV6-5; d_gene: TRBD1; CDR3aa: CASSYRVPGQGAVGSPLHF
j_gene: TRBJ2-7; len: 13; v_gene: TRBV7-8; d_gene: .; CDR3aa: CASSLAWTGEQYF
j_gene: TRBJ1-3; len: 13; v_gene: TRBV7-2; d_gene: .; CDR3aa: CASSPGPGNTIYF
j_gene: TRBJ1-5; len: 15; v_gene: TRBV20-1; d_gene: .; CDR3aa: CSASSGGGGYQPQHF
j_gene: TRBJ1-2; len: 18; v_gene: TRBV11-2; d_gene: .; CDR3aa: CASSLSPGSRISNYGYTF
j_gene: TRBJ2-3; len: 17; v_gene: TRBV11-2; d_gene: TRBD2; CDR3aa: CASSSWGLAGGINTQYF
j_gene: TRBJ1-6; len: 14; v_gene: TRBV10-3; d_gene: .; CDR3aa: CATQSGRWNSPLHF
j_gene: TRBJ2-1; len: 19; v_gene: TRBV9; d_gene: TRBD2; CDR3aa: CASSVRSGGVSSSYNEQFF
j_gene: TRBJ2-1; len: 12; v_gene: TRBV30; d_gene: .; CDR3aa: CAWSRQNNEQFF
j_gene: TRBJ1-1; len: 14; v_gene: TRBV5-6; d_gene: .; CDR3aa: CASSHPGMNTEAFF
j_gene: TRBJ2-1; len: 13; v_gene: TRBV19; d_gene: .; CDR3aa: CASWEQGGHEQFF
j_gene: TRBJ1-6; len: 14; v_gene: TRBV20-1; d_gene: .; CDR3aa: CSAVERGRNSPLHF
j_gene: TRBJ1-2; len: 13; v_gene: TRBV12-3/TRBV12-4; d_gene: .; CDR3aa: CASSSTVNYGYTF